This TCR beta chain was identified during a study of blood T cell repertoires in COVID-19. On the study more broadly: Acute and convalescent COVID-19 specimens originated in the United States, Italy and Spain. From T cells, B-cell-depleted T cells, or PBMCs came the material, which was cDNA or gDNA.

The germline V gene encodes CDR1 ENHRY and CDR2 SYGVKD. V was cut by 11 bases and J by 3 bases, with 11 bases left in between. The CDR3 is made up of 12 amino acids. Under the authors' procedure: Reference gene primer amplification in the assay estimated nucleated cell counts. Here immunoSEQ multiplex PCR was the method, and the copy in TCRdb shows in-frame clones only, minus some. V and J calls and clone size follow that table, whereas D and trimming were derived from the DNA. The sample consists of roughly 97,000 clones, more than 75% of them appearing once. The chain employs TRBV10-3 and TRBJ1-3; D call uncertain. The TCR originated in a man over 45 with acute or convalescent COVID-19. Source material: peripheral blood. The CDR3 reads CAAGSYGNTIYF. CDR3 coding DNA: TGTGCCGCCGGGTCCTATGGAAACACCATATATTTT.